A single sample is the source of the 7 T cell receptor beta chains below, sequenced in a study of blood T cell repertoires in COVID-19. This table comes from immunoSEQ multiplex PCR, and its TCRdb copy is limited to in-frame clones, with some not included. The sample yields about 190,000 clones, roughly 89% seen once. The sample taken for sequencing was peripheral blood. These receptors all come from a middle-aged man with acute or convalescent COVID-19.

The chain carries TRBV6-2 or TRBV6-3 and TRBJ2-3; TRBD1 matches 8 bases. Germline loops: CDR1 MNHEY, CDR2 SVGEGT. Trimming cost V 5 bases and J 9 bases; bases outside gene matches: 4. The CDR3 extends over 12 amino acids. The CDR3 is CASSVDRVTQYF. The CDR3 DNA reads TGTGCCAGCAGTGTGGACAGGGTAACGCAGTATTTT.

The rearrangement links TRBV30 to TRBJ2-3, with 9 bases lining up with TRBD1. Germline CDR1 reads GTSNPN; CDR2 reads SVGIG (reference sequence). The trim removed 2 bases at V and 3 bases at J, leaving 6 bases unmatched. The CDR3 loop spans 15 amino acids. The CDR3 here is CAWSNSGTGTDTQYF. CDR3 in DNA: TGTGCCTGGAGTAACTCCGGGACAGGGACAGATACGCAGTATTTT.

J is TRBJ2-1 and V is TRBV10-3; D is undetermined. The CDR3 is made up of 12 amino acids. CDR1 and CDR2 from the germline V gene are ENHRY and SYGVKD. Between the trimmed V and J ends, which lost 3 bases and 4 bases, there was a span of 4 bases. This chain's CDR3 is CAISDGYNEQFF. The DNA for the CDR3 is TGTGCCATCAGTGACGGGTACAATGAGCAGTTCTTC.

This chain links TRBV3-1 (or the pseudogene TRBV3-2) with TRBJ2-3; D unresolved. Germline-derived CDR1 and CDR2 are LGHDT and YNNKEL (reference sequence). This CDR3 contains 14 residues. V lost 4 bases and J lost 4, with 12 bases in between. CDR3 sequence: CASSPSFVSDTQYF. DNA of the CDR3: TGTGCCAGCAGCCCCAGTTTTGTATCAGATACGCAGTATTTT.

This clone was seen just once. The V and J genes are TRBV3-1 (or the pseudogene TRBV3-2) and TRBJ2-2; D possibly corresponds to TRBD2 (6 bases). Trimming removed 1 base from V and 5 bases from J, with 14 bases in between. Germline lookup yields CDR1 LGHDT and CDR2 YNNKEL (reference sequence). This CDR3 spans 16 amino acids. Here the CDR3 DNA reads TGTGCCAGCAGCCAAGCCGGCGGGGCGATTACCGGGGAGCTGTTTTTT. Its protein product is CASSQAGGAITGELFF.

The chain joins TRBV6-1 to TRBJ1-5; D gene ambiguous. The V gene's germline CDR1 is MNHNS and CDR2 SASEGT. The CDR3 loop spans 18 amino acids. With 3 bases removed from V and 2 bases from J, the gap between germline ends came to 20 bases. Written as DNA, the CDR3 is TGTGCCAGCAGTGACCGAGACGGGATGAGGGTCGGCAATCAGCCCCAGCATTTT. Translation: CASSDRDGMRVGNQPQHF.

The chain links TRBV7-9 to TRBJ1-6, with 7 bases identical to TRBD1. Germline CDR1 is SEHNR and CDR2 is FQNEAQ (reference sequence). V lost 8 bases and J lost 4; bases outside the gene matches: 8. The CDR3 totals 15 residues. CDR3: CASGNQGQYNSPLHF. As DNA, the CDR3 is TGTGCCAGCGGCAATCAGGGACAGTATAATTCACCCCTCCACTTT.